The source of this T cell receptor (beta chain) is a study of blood T cells in healthy people across ages. Study results and limitations: Leaving the PBMCs unsorted stopped any conclusive comparison of naive versus antigen-experienced cells. The authors considered diversity estimates from one million T cells to be underestimates.

Then a second PCR, running about 6 to 12 cycles, was carried out with a sample-barcoded 5' primer and a J-beta primer mix. MiXCR, run by TCRdb on the 5' RACE reads, gives a single entry per CDR3 protein. The sample carries under 950,000 distinct CDR3 sequences, 22% recorded once. To note about this clonotype: Antigen: not known.

This CDR3 spans 16 amino acids. Germline V CDR1 and CDR2: PRHDT, FYEKMQ (reference sequence). Trimming cost V 0 bases and J 2 bases, with 12 bases left between them. The genes are TRBV13 and TRBJ2-3; D is possibly TRBD1 (5 bases). The TCR originated in a man between 70 and 80 years old in good health. Sequencing was carried out using blood. CDR3 nucleotide sequence: TGTGCCAGCAGCTTAGGACAGGCAGAACCCACAGATACGCAGTATTTT. Protein sequence: CASSLGQAEPTDTQYF.